This T cell receptor (beta chain) originates from a study of shared clonotypes between healthy human individuals. Study-wide context: Three CD4 naive, three CD4 memory, two CD8 naive and one CD8 memory plate were used per donor.

As for this clone: Its antigen is not identified.

V was cut by 6 bases and J by 0 bases, with 18 bases left in between. From germline, CDR1 is WNHNN and CDR2 SYGVQD (reference sequence). The CDR3 runs 17 residues. Each subset's genomic DNA was shared equally among a number of immunoSEQ plates. Using immunoSEQ multiplex PCR, the repertoire was profiled, and TCRdb retains in-frame clones only, with some absent. The table includes 1.5 million to 1.9 million clones, around 98% detected once. General study results and limits: Generally, naive subsets (rather than memory subsets) showed larger estimated richness. All-four-donor shared clonotypes had higher generation probabilities than non-shared clonotypes did.

This rearrangement joins TRBV10-1 to TRBJ2-1; D gene unclear. The TCR was taken from a man between 25 and 39 years old in good health. The material sequenced was naive CD4+ T cells sorted from blood. Sample subset: CD45RA+ positively selected. The CDR3, as DNA: TGCGCCAGCAGCCCTGCCGTCAGACCAAGCTCCTACAATGAGCAGTTCTTC. Translating gives CASSPAVRPSSYNEQFF.